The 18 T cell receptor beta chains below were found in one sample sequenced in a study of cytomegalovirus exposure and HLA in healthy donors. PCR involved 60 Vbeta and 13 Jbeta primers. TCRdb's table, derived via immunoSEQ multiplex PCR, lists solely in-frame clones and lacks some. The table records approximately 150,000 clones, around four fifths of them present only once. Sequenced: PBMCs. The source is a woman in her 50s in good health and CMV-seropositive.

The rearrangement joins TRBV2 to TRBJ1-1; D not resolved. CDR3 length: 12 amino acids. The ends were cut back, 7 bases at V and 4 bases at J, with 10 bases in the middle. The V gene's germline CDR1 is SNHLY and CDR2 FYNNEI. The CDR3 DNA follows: TGTGCCAGCAACTACCTTGGCACTGAAGCTTTCTTT. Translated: CASNYLGTEAFF.

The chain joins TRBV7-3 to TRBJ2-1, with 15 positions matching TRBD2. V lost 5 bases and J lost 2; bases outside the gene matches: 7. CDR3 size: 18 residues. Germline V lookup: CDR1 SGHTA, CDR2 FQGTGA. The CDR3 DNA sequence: TGTGCCAGCAGCCGGACTAGCGGGGGGGCCCGCCCCTACAATGAGCAGTTCTTC. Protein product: CASSRTSGGARPYNEQFF.

The CDR3 sequence is CASSLGTGSYEQYF. The CDR3 DNA follows: TGTGCCAGCAGCTTAGGGACAGGCTCCTACGAGCAGTACTTC. The V gene is TRBV11-2, the J gene TRBJ2-7; 7 positions agree with TRBD1. The V and J ends lost 1 base and 0 bases, in that order; junction bases with no gene match: 0. Per the germline V gene, CDR1 is SGHAT and CDR2 is FQNNGV. CDR3 size: 14 residues. Based on the CDR3 plus reference TRBV11-2 and TRBJ2-7, the full variable domain is EAGVAQSPRYKIIEKRQSVAFWCNPISGHATLYWYQQILGQGPKLLIQFQNNGVVDDSQLPKDRFSAERLKGVDSTLKIQPAKLEDSAVYLCASSLGTGSYEQYFGPGTRLTVT.

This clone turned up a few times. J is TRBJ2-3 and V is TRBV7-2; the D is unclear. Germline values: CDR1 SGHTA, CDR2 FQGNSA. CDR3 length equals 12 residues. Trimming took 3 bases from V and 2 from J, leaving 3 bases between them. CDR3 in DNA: TGTGCCAGCAGCTTGGCCACAGATACGCAGTATTTT. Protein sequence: CASSLATDTQYF.

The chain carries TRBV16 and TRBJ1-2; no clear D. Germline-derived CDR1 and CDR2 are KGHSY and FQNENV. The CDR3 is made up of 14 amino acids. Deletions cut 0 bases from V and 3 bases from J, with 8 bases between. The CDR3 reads CASSQSRQYYGYTF. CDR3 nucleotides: TGTGCCAGCAGCCAATCTAGACAATACTATGGCTACACCTTC.

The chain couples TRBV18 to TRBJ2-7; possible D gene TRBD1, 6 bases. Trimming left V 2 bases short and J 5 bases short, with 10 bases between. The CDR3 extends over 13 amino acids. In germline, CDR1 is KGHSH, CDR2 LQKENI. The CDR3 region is CASSPGQGNEQYF. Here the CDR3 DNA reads TGTGCCAGCTCACCAGGGCAGGGGAACGAGCAGTACTTC.

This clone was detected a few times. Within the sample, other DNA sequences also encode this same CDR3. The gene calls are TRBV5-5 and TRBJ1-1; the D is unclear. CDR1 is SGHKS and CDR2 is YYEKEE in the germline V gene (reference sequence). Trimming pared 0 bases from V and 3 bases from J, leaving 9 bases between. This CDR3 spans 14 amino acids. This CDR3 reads CASSLVGGDTEAFF. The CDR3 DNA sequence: TGTGCCAGCAGCTTGGTTGGAGGAGACACTGAAGCTTTCTTT.

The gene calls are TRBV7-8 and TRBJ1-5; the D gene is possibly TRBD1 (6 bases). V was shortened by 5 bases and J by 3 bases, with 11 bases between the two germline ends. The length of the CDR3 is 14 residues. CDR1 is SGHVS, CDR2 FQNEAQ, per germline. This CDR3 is CASSQTGLNQPQHF. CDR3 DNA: TGTGCCAGCAGCCAGACAGGACTCAATCAGCCCCAGCATTTT.

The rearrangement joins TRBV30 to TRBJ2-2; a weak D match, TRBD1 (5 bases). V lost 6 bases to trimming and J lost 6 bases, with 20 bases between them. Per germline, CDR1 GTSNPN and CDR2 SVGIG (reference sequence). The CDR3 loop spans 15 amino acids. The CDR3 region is CACSTYRQSPGELFF. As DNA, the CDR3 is TGTGCCTGTTCGACCTACCGACAGTCCCCCGGGGAGCTGTTTTTT.

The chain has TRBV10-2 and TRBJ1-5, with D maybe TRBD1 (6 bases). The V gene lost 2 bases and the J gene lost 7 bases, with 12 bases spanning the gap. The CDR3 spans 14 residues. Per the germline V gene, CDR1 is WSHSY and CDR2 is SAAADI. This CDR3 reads CASSETGGGQPQHF. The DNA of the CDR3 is TGCGCCAGCAGTGAGACGGGGGGCGGACAGCCCCAGCATTTT.

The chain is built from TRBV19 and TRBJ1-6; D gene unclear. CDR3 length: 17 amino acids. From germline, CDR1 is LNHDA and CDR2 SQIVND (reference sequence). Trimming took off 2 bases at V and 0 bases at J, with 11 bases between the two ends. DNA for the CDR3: TGTGCCAGTAGTATAATTGACTCCAGCTCCTATAATTCACCCCTCCACTTT. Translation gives CASSIIDSSSYNSPLHF.

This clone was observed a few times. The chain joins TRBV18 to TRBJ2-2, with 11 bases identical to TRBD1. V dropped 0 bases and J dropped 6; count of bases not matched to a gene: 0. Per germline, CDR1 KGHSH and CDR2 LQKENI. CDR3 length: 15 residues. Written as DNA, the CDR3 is TGTGCCAGCTCACCACCGGGACAGGGGGCCGGGGAGCTGTTTTTT. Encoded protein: CASSPPGQGAGELFF.

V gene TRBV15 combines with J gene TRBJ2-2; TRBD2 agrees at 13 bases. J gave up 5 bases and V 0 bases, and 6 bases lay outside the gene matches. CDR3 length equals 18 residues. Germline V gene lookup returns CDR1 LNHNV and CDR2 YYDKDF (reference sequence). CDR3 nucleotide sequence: TGTGCCACCAGCAGAGATCTCCCGGGACTAGCGGGGACCGGGGAGCTGTTTTTT. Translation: CATSRDLPGLAGTGELFF.

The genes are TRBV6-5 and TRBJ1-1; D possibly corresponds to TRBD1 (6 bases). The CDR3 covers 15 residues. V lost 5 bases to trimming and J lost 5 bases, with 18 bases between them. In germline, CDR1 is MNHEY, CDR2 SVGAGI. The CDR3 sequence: CASSRGGRVGTEAFF. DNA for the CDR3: TGTGCCAGCAGTAGGGGGGGCAGGGTGGGTACTGAAGCTTTCTTT.

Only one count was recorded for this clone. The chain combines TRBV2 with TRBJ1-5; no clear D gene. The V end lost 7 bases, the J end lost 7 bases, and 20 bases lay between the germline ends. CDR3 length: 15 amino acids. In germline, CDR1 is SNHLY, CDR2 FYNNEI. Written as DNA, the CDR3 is TGTGCCAGCAAGGGTGGCGGGCCGGCGGGACAGCCCCAGCATTTT. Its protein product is CASKGGGPAGQPQHF.

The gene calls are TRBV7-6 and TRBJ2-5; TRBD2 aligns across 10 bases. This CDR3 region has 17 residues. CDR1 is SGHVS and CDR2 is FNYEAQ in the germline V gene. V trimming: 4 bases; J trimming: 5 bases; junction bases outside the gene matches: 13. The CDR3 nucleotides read TGTGCCAGCAGCTCGAGCGGGGGGGCCCTTTTTTATGAGACCCAGTACTTC. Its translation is CASSSSGGALFYETQYF.

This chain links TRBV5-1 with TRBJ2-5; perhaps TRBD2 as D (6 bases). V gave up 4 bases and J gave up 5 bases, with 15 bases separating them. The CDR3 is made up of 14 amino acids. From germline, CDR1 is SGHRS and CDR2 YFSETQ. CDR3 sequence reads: CASSPWTGGETQYF. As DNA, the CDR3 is TGCGCCAGCAGCCCGTGGACCGGAGGGGAGACCCAGTACTTC.

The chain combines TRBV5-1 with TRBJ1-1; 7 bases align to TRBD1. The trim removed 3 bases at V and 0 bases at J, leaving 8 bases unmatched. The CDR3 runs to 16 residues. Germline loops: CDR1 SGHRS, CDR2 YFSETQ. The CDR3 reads CASSWRDSQMNTEAFF. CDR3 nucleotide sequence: TGCGCCAGCAGCTGGAGGGACAGCCAGATGAACACTGAAGCTTTCTTT. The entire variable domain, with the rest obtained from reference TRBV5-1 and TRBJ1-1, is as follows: KAGVTQTPRYLIKTRGQQVTLSCSPISGHRSVSWYQQTPGQGLQFLFEYFSETQRNKGNFPGRFSGRQFSNSRSEMNVSTLELGDSALYLCASSWRDSQMNTEAFFGQGTRLTVV.